The 2 T cell receptor beta chains given below trace back to one sample, sequenced in a study of T-cell reconstitution after alpha-beta-depleted transplantation in children. As it was prepared, the TCRbeta library received unique molecular identifiers. TCRdb independently ran MiXCR on the PCR reads; one entry per CDR3 protein. The sample has about 460,000 distinct CDR3 sequences, about 11% seen once. This specimen was PBMCs, taken before TCRalphabeta/CD19-depleted stem cell transplant. These receptors all come from a child aged 2-15 years with inherited bone marrow failure, due to receive a stem cell transplant.

A few counts support this clonotype. The chain carries TRBV20-1 and TRBJ1-4; weak D call: TRBD1 (6 bases). V shed 6 bases and J shed 8 bases, with 25 bases lying between them. In germline, CDR1 is DFQATT, CDR2 SNEGSKA (reference sequence). The CDR3 runs to 16 residues. CDR3 protein: CSAKGVVRQGREKLFF. In DNA, the CDR3 is TGCAGTGCCAAGGGGGTCGTGCGGCAGGGGAGAGAAAAACTGTTTTTT.

This clonotype was recorded many times. V gene TRBV20-1 combines with J gene TRBJ1-2, with 7 bases that match TRBD1. Germline V lookup: CDR1 DFQATT, CDR2 SNEGSKA (reference sequence). The trim removed 3 bases at V and 4 bases at J, leaving 2 bases unmatched. The CDR3 spans 12 residues. CDR3: CSASPGGYGYTF. Written as DNA, the CDR3 is TGCAGTGCTAGTCCAGGGGGCTATGGCTACACCTTC.